Shown below are 10 T cell receptor beta chains from a single sample sequenced in a study of radiotherapy plus CTLA-4 blockade in lung cancer. This table comes from immunoSEQ multiplex PCR, and its TCRdb copy is limited to in-frame clones, with some not included. Counted here are some 96,000 clones, 88% occurring once; the ten biggest clones make up 4.5% to 6%. Sample: peripheral blood, taken from a patient treated with radiotherapy plus ipilimumab. These receptors were obtained from a human donor with non-small cell lung cancer that progressed on radiotherapy plus ipilimumab.

The chain couples TRBV7-2 to TRBJ2-7; 7 positions agree with TRBD2. The germline CDR1 and CDR2 sequences are SGHTA and FQGNSA. This CDR3 is 15 amino acids long. J gave up 5 bases and V 8 bases, and 15 bases lay outside the gene matches. CDR3 amino acids: CASVSPWRERDEQYF. DNA of the CDR3: TGTGCCAGCGTCTCCCCGTGGCGGGAGAGGGACGAGCAGTACTTC.

The chain recombines TRBV5-1 with TRBJ1-1, with TRBD1 matching 11 bases. J gave up 13 bases and V 5 bases, and 10 bases lay outside the gene matches. Germline assignment: CDR1 SGHRS and CDR2 YFSETQ. This CDR3 region has 13 residues. CDR3 loop: CASRPAPGTGGFF. The CDR3 DNA sequence: TGCGCCAGCAGACCCGCGCCCGGGACAGGGGGTTTCTTT.

The chain links TRBV19 to TRBJ1-2; 7 bases are a match to TRBD1. The CDR3 covers 16 residues. V lost 2 bases and J lost 0; bases outside the gene matches: 6. Looked up from germline, CDR1 is LNHDA and CDR2 is SQIVND (reference sequence). The CDR3 DNA sequence: TGTGCCAGTAGTATACAATTGACAGGGCCTAACTATGGCTACACCTTC. It is translated as CASSIQLTGPNYGYTF.

The chain couples TRBV5-5 to TRBJ1-5; D perhaps matches TRBD1 (5 bases). The CDR3 sequence is 14 residues long. The germline V gene encodes CDR1 SGHKS and CDR2 YYEKEE (reference sequence). The ends were cut back, 4 bases at V and 2 bases at J, with 10 bases in the middle. CDR3 in amino acids: CASSLRDGNQPQHF. The DNA of the CDR3 is TGTGCCAGCAGCCTCAGGGACGGCAATCAGCCCCAGCATTTT.

The genes are TRBV9 and TRBJ2-1; no clear D. Trimming removed 4 bases from V and 4 bases from J, with 18 bases in between. The CDR3 sequence is 16 residues long. The germline gives CDR1 SGDLS, CDR2 YYNGEE. The CDR3 DNA follows: TGTGCCAGCAGCCCCCTCGTGGTAGGCGGTTACAATGAGCAGTTCTTC. Encoded protein: CASSPLVVGGYNEQFF.

The V gene is TRBV19, the J gene TRBJ1-2; unclear D gene. The V gene's germline CDR1 is LNHDA and CDR2 SQIVND (reference sequence). CDR3 size: 14 residues. Trimming shortened V by 3 bases and J by 5 bases, and 13 bases separated the two germline ends. CDR3 amino acids: CASSIRAGKYGYTF. The CDR3 coding sequence is TGTGCCAGTAGTATTCGGGCAGGAAAATATGGCTACACCTTC.

CDR3 sequence reads: CARYHAGTQDEQYF. For the CDR3, the DNA is TGTGCCCGCTACCACGCCGGGACACAGGACGAGCAGTACTTC. V and J are TRBV6-6 and TRBJ2-7, with a possible D match to TRBD1 (6 bases). The germline V gene has CDR1 MNHNY and CDR2 SVGAGI (reference sequence). Trimming removed 11 bases at V and 5 bases at J, with 22 bases between. This CDR3 has 14 residues.

V and J are TRBV5-6 and TRBJ1-1; D remains ambiguous. Per the germline V gene, CDR1 is SGHDT and CDR2 is YYEEEE. CDR3 length: 14 residues. V was shortened by 0 bases and J by 5 bases, with 11 bases between the two germline ends. The CDR3 nucleotides read TGTGCCAGCAGCTTGGCCCATATTAGGACTGAAGCTTTCTTT. This codes for CASSLAHIRTEAFF.

A single count supports this clone. In DNA form, the CDR3 reads TGTGCCAGCAGTTTATCGATCGGCAGAACCTACGAGCAGTACTTC. This codes for CASSLSIGRTYEQYF. The V call is TRBV27, the J call TRBJ2-7; no firm D call. This CDR3 comprises 15 residues. V dropped 0 bases and J dropped 2 bases, with 11 bases sitting between them. Germline V gene sequence: CDR1 MNHEY, CDR2 SMNVEV (reference sequence).

V is TRBV5-1 and J is TRBJ2-1; maybe TRBD2 (6 bases). V was pared by 0 bases and J by 3 bases, with 10 bases between. Germline CDR1 reads SGHRS; CDR2 reads YFSETQ. The CDR3 is 15 amino acids. This CDR3 reads CASSLDGSSYNEQFF. The DNA for the CDR3 is TGCGCCAGCAGCTTGGACGGGAGTAGCTACAATGAGCAGTTCTTC.